What follows are 2 T cell receptor beta chains derived from one specimen sequenced in a study of T cells in Graves' hyperthyroidism and ophthalmopathy. RNA transcripts gave rise to amplified TCR beta CDR3 regions. A first-round RT-PCR of the TCR CDR3 used the HTBI primer set. TCRdb re-derived calls from the multiplex PCR reads in MiXCR, one entry per CDR3 protein. Among approximately 640,000 distinct CDR3 sequences listed, about 17% were seen once. Sequencing was done on a sample of blood. These TCRs come from a woman in her 30s with Graves' hyperthyroidism.

This clonotype was counted many times. V usage is TRBV9 and J usage is TRBJ2-7; possibly TRBD1 for D (5 bases). Germline loops: CDR1 SGDLS, CDR2 YYNGEE. Deletions cut 0 bases from V and 0 bases from J, with 7 bases between. CDR3 length: 14 amino acids. The CDR3 DNA is TGTGCCAGCAGCGTAGGCAGGGACTCCTACGAGCAGTACTTC. It is translated as CASSVGRDSYEQYF.

This clonotype has more than one count but fewer than ten. The rearrangement links TRBV27 to TRBJ2-3; 11 bases agree with TRBD1. Trimming at V came to 4 bases and at J to 0 bases, leaving 6 bases not matched to a gene. The germline gives CDR1 MNHEY, CDR2 SMNVEV (reference sequence). The CDR3 spans 17 residues. The CDR3 protein is CASSSPWTGGSTDTQYF. In DNA form, the CDR3 reads TGTGCCAGCAGTTCCCCCTGGACAGGGGGCAGCACAGATACGCAGTATTTT.